This T cell receptor (beta chain) was recorded in a study of response to subunit inactivated influenza vaccine. For this clonotype: Antigen: not known.

CDR3 length: 16 amino acids. CDR1 DFQATT and CDR2 SNEGSKA come from the germline V gene (reference sequence). The germline V and J ends were trimmed by 0 bases and 9 bases, with 21 bases remaining between them. Study conclusions and caveats: Authors suggested few new T cells are recruited by each seasonal influenza vaccination.

TCRdb passed the RT-PCR reads through MiXCR, listing each CDR3 protein once. Seen here are roughly 170,000 distinct CDR3 sequences, about 9.3% observed once, and the top ten hold roughly 11%. Sequencing was performed on non-naive T cells sorted from PBMCs, taken on the day of vaccination. The chain links TRBV20-1 to TRBJ2-1; D unclear. The receptor comes from a man aged 50 to 59 who received an inactivated influenza vaccine. The CDR3 DNA reads TGCAGTGCTAGAGATCCTACTAAGTCCTGGACGGTTGAGCAGTTCTTC. Translating gives CSARDPTKSWTVEQFF.